The 5 T cell receptor beta chains below all came from one sample that was sequenced in a study of blood T cell repertoires in COVID-19. The table came from immunoSEQ multiplex PCR; TCRdb's copy has only in-frame clones and leaves some out. The sample shows about 81,000 clones, roughly 90% of them seen only once. The sample consisted of peripheral blood. The receptors stem from a man between 65 and 85 years old with active or convalescent COVID-19.

The J gene is TRBJ2-3, the V gene TRBV6-1, with D possibly matching TRBD1 (6 bases). Trimming pared 2 bases from V and 5 bases from J, leaving 11 bases between. This CDR3 has 14 amino acids. Germline CDR1 MNHNS, CDR2 SASEGT. CDR3 region: CASSEPGVGDTQYF. CDR3 nucleotides: TGTGCCAGCAGTGAACCAGGGGTTGGAGATACGCAGTATTTT.

This clone has a handful of counts. The chain recombines TRBV12-3 or TRBV12-4 with TRBJ2-5; D may be TRBD1 (6 bases). The V end lost 5 bases, the J end lost 3 bases, and 10 bases lay between the germline ends. The CDR3 runs 13 residues. The CDR3 loop is CASSPQGEETQYF. The CDR3 bases are TGTGCCAGCAGTCCACAGGGAGAAGAGACCCAGTACTTC.

The chain carries TRBV28 and TRBJ1-2, with D perhaps matching TRBD1 (6 bases). Per the germline V gene, CDR1 is MDHEN and CDR2 is SYDVKM. V lost 5 bases and J 6 bases, leaving 10 bases between the germline ends. The CDR3 has 12 residues. The CDR3 sequence is CASSPTGHGYTF. CDR3 bases: TGTGCCAGCAGTCCGACAGGACATGGCTACACCTTC.

The V gene is TRBV24-1, the J gene TRBJ2-3; 7 bases line up with TRBD2. Per germline, CDR1 KGHDR and CDR2 SFDVKD. CDR3 length: 16 amino acids. V dropped 3 bases and J dropped 0; count of bases not matched to a gene: 5. CDR3 loop: CATSDVRGESTDTQYF. Written as DNA, the CDR3 is TGTGCCACCAGTGATGTTCGGGGGGAAAGCACAGATACGCAGTATTTT.

V and J are TRBV6-5 and TRBJ1-5, with a tentative D call TRBD1 (6 bases). Trimming cost V 6 bases and J 5 bases, with 11 bases left between them. Germline assignment: CDR1 MNHEY and CDR2 SVGAGI. This CDR3 has 13 amino acids. CDR3 sequence (DNA): TGTGCCAGCAGCCAACGACAGGATCAGCCCCAGCATTTT. Its translation: CASSQRQDQPQHF.